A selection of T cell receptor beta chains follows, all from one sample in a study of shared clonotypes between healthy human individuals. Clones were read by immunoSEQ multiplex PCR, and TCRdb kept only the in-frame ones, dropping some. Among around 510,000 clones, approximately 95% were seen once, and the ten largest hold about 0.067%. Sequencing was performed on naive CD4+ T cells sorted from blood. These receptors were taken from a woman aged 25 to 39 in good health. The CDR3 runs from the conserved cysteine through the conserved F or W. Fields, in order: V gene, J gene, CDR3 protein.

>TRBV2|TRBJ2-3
CAVTGTSGTDTQYF
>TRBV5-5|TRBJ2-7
CASSLITGASYEQYF
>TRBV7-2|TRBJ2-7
CASSSLSINEQYF
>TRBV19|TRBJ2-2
CATSRPDTYNRELFF
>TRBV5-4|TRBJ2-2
CASSGGVGAGELFF
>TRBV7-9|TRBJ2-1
CASSWRDEQFF
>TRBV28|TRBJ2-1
CASSFSGLDYNEQFF
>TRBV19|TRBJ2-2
CASSSRGRRWELFF
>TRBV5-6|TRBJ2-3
CASSLKGPTDTQYF
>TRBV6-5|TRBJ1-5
CASSRGQGGQPQHF
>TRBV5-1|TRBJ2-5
CASSPLAGPQETQYF
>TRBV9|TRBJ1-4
CASSLGNWDEKLFF